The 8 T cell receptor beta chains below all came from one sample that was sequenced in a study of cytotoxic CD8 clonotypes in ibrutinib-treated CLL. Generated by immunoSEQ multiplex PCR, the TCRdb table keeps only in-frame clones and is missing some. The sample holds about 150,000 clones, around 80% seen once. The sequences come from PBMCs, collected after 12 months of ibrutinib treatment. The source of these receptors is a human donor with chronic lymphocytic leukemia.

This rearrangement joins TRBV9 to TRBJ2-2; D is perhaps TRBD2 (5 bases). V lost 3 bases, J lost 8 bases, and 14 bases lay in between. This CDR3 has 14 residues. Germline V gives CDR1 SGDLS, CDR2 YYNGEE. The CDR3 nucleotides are TGTGCCAGCAGCGCGGGCCTAGCTTCGGGGGAGCTGTTTTTT. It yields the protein CASSAGLASGELFF.

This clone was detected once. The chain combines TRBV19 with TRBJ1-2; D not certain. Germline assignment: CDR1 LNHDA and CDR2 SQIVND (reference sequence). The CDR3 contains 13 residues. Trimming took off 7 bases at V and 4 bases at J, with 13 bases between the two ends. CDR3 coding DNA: TGTGCCAGTACCCCGGGCGAGTTCTATGGCTACACCTTC. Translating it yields CASTPGEFYGYTF.

CDR3 nucleotide sequence: TGTGCCAGCAGCCACGGGACTAGCGGGAACACGCAGTATTTT. It translates to CASSHGTSGNTQYF. The rearrangement joins TRBV11-2 to TRBJ2-3; 13 positions match TRBD2. V shed 5 bases and J 9 bases; nucleotides not matched to a gene: 5. Germline V gene sequence: CDR1 SGHAT, CDR2 FQNNGV. CDR3 length: 14 amino acids.

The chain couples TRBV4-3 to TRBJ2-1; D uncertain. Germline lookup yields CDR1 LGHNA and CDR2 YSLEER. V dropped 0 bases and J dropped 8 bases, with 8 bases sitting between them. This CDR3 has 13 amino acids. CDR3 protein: CASSQDPLDEQFF. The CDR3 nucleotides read TGCGCCAGCAGCCAAGACCCCCTGGATGAGCAGTTCTTC.

In DNA, the CDR3 is TGTGCCAGTAGCAGCGACAATGAGCAGTTCTTC. Translation: CASSSDNEQFF. The chain uses TRBV19 and TRBJ2-1; D ambiguous. V was pared by 6 bases and J by 5 bases, with 5 bases between. Germline V gives CDR1 LNHDA, CDR2 SQIVND (reference sequence). The CDR3 is made up of 11 amino acids.

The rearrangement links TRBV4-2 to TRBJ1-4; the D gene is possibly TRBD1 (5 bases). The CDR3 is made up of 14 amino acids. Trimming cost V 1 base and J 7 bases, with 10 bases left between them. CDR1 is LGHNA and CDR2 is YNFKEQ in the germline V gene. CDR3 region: CASSQGQGVEKLFF. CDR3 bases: TGTGCCAGCAGCCAAGGGCAGGGAGTTGAAAAACTGTTTTTT.

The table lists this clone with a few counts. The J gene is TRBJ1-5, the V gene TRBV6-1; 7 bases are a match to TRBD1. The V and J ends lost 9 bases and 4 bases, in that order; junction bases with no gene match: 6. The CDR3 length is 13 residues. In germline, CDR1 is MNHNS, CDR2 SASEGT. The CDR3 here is CASMGQPNQPQHF. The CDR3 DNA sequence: TGTGCCAGTATGGGACAGCCGAATCAGCCCCAGCATTTT.

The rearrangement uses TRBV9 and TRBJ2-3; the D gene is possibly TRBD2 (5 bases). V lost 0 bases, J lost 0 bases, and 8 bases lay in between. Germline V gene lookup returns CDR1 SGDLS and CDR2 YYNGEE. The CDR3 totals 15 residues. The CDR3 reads CASSVEGRSTDTQYF. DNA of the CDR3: TGTGCCAGCAGCGTAGAAGGGAGAAGCACAGATACGCAGTATTTT.